The rows below give T cell receptor beta chains drawn from one sample of a study of blood T cell repertoires in COVID-19. This table comes from immunoSEQ multiplex PCR, and its TCRdb copy is limited to in-frame clones, with some not included. The sample has about 250,000 clones; 85% to 90% are singletons. The sample taken for sequencing was PBMCs or T cells enriched from blood (not recorded which). These TCRs come from a man between 18 and 35 years old who had recovered from COVID-19. The CDR3 runs from the conserved cysteine through the conserved F or W. The order of the fields is V gene, clone size, D gene, J gene, CDR3 DNA, CDR3 protein. D genes are given only for firm matches. Not every row has a clone size; where given, it reads once, few, many or a size class.

TRBV15	.	TRBD2	TRBJ2-1	TGTGCCACCAGCAGAGATTTAGCCGGTCAGCGGGGGTCCTCTCAGTTCTTC	CATSRDLAGQRGSSQFF
TRBV19	.	TRBD1	TRBJ1-2	TGTGCCAGTAGGCCCCGGGACAGTTCTAACTATGGCTACACCTTC	CASRPRDSSNYGYTF
TRBV7-8	.	TRBD2	TRBJ2-3	TGTGCCAGCAGCTTAGCCATACGGGCTAGCGGTCGCACAGATACGCAGTATTTT	CASSLAIRASGRTDTQYF
TRBV11-2	.	TRBD2	TRBJ2-1	TGTGCCAGCAGCCAGCGGGAGGGGCTCTCGTACAATGAGCAGTTCTTC	CASSQREGLSYNEQFF
TRBV5-1	.	TRBD1	TRBJ1-2	TGCGCCAGCAGCGTGGGACAGGGCGGCTATGGCTACACCTTC	CASSVGQGGYGYTF
TRBV2	.	.	TRBJ1-1	TGTGCCAGCAGTGAGAGCTGGAACACTGAAGCTTTCTTT	CASSESWNTEAFF
TRBV19	.	.	TRBJ2-1	TGTGCCAGTAGTACGACAGGTACCTACAATGAGCAGTTCTTC	CASSTTGTYNEQFF
TRBV23-1	.	.	TRBJ2-7	TGCGCCAGCAGTCATTGCCAGAACTACGAGCAGTACTTC	CASSHCQNYEQYF
TRBV30	.	TRBD2	TRBJ2-2	TGTGCCTGGAGTGTAGCGGGAGGTGGGATCACCGGGGAGCTGTTTTTT	CAWSVAGGGITGELFF
TRBV11-2	.	TRBD1	TRBJ1-5	TGTGCCAGCAGCAAGGGACAGGGGATGGGAAGCAATCAGCCCCAGCATTTT	CASSKGQGMGSNQPQHF
TRBV6-6	.	TRBD1	TRBJ2-5	TGTGCCAGCAGTGGACAGGGGGCTGGGGAGACCCAGTACTTC	CASSGQGAGETQYF
TRBV6-5	.	.	TRBJ2-7	TGTGCCAGCAGTTACTCCAGAGGCTACGAGCAGTACTTC	CASSYSRGYEQYF
TRBV10-2	.	TRBD2	TRBJ2-7	TGCGCCAGCAGTGAGCAAGCTTTGGCGGGAGGTCCCTACGAGCAGTACTTC	CASSEQALAGGPYEQYF
TRBV30	.	.	TRBJ2-7	TGTGCCTGGAGTGTACAGGTGCCCTACGAGCAGTACTTC	CAWSVQVPYEQYF
TRBV30	.	.	TRBJ2-1	TGTGCCTGGAGTCGAGGTGTAGGATACAATGAGCAGTTCTTC	CAWSRGVGYNEQFF
TRBV2	.	TRBD1	TRBJ1-1	TGTGCCTCAAAGATCCCCGGACAGGGGGACACTGAAGCTTTCTTT	CASKIPGQGDTEAFF
TRBV30	.	.	TRBJ1-6	TGTGCCTGGAGTGTCTTGCAGGGCGAGTCACCCCTCCACTTT	CAWSVLQGESPLHF
TRBV30	once	.	TRBJ1-5	TGTGCCTGGAGTCCGGGGGGGCAGAGCAATCAGCCCCAGCATTTT	CAWSPGGQSNQPQHF
TRBV30	.	TRBD2	TRBJ2-5	TGTGCCTGGAGTCCGGGGGGTCAAGAGACCCAGTACTTC	CAWSPGGQETQYF
TRBV30	.	.	TRBJ1-2	TGTGCCTGGAGTGTACTACTGGTCGGAACGTTGGGTGGCTACACCTTC	CAWSVLLVGTLGGYTF
TRBV5-8	once	TRBD1	TRBJ2-4	TGTGCCAGCAGCGTAAGGACAGGGAAGGACATTCAGTACTTC	CASSVRTGKDIQYF
TRBV6-5	.	.	TRBJ2-5	TGTGCCAGCAGTACCCCTCGGGGGGCAGAGACCCAGTACTTC	CASSTPRGAETQYF
TRBV6-5	once	.	TRBJ1-2	TGTGCCAGCCGGGGGGAAATTTATGGCTACACCTTC	CASRGEIYGYTF
TRBV7-6	once	TRBD1	TRBJ1-2	TGTGCCAGCAGCCCGACAGGGGACGGCTCCTATGGCTACACCTTC	CASSPTGDGSYGYTF
TRBV7-2	.	.	TRBJ1-2	TGTGCCAGCAGCTTATGGACAGATGATGGCTACACCTTC	CASSLWTDDGYTF
TRBV10-2	.	.	TRBJ1-6	TGCGCCAGCAGTGAAAACATTCATAATTCACCCCTCCACTTT	CASSENIHNSPLHF
TRBV7-2	.	.	TRBJ2-7	TGTGCCAGCAGCTCATTGACAGGAACCTACGAGCAGTACTTC	CASSSLTGTYEQYF
TRBV5-4	.	TRBD2	TRBJ2-5	TGTGCCAGCAGCCCCGCAACTAGCGGAGGTACCCAGTACTTC	CASSPATSGGTQYF
TRBV5-1	.	TRBD2	TRBJ2-2	TGCGCCAGCGGCCCCCCCGCTAGCGGGGCGAACACCGGGGAGCTGTTTTTT	CASGPPASGANTGELFF
TRBV27	.	.	TRBJ1-1	TGTGCCAGCAGCGGGGATTATCGGGGAGGCTTACTCTCTGAAGCTTTCTTT	CASSGDYRGGLLSEAFF
TRBV24-1	.	.	TRBJ2-3	TGTGCCACCAGTGATTTCGGGGAGGATACGCAGTATTTT	CATSDFGEDTQYF
TRBV7-9	.	TRBD1	TRBJ1-4	TGTGCCAGCAGCGGGGACAGGGGGGTTGAAAAACTGTTTTTT	CASSGDRGVEKLFF
TRBV19	.	.	TRBJ1-1	TGTGCCAGTAGTATAGGCAGGGTAGGGACTGAAGCTTTCTTT	CASSIGRVGTEAFF
TRBV7-9	.	TRBD1	TRBJ1-6	TGTGCCAGCAGCTTAGGACAGGGAAGATCACCCCTCCACTTT	CASSLGQGRSPLHF
TRBV6-5	.	TRBD2	TRBJ2-7	TGTGCCAGCAGTTACTCGGCTAGCGGCATCTACGAGCAGTACTTC	CASSYSASGIYEQYF
TRBV10-3	once	TRBD2	TRBJ2-1	TGTGCCATCAGTCCCTCGATAGCGGGACGATCCTACAATGAGCAGTTCTTC	CAISPSIAGRSYNEQFF
TRBV3-1/TRBV3-2	.	.	TRBJ2-7	TGTGCCAGCAGCCAAGATTGGGCTAGCAATCGTTACGAGCAGTACTTC	CASSQDWASNRYEQYF
TRBV27	.	TRBD1	TRBJ2-3	TGTGCCAGCAGGACAGGGTTCGGGGCAGATACGCAGTATTTT	CASRTGFGADTQYF
TRBV6-5	.	.	TRBJ1-1	TGTGCCAGCAGTTACTCAGGGGCCATGAACACTGAAGCTTTCTTT	CASSYSGAMNTEAFF
TRBV10-3	.	.	TRBJ2-7	TGTGCCATCAGTGAGTCGAGTGGGGTGAAGGGAGGGCAGTACTTC	CAISESSGVKGGQYF
TRBV19	.	TRBD1	TRBJ1-4	TGTGCCAGTAGTAGACAGGGGAGGCATGAAAAACTGTTTTTT	CASSRQGRHEKLFF
TRBV2	.	.	TRBJ2-3	TGTGCCAGTTTAGCGGAGAGGGAGGCAGATACGCAGTATTTT	CASLAEREADTQYF
TRBV7-9	.	.	TRBJ2-7	TGTGCCAGCAGCTTCTTGGGGCTCCGGGAGCAGTACTTC	CASSFLGLREQYF
TRBV6-2/TRBV6-3	.	TRBD2	TRBJ2-7	TGTGCCAGCAGTGCATTAGCGGGCTCCTCCTACGAGCAGTACTTC	CASSALAGSSYEQYF
TRBV5-1	.	.	TRBJ2-2	TGCGCCAGCAGCTTCTTATCCGCAGGGGTAACTAACACCGGGGAGCTGTTTTTT	CASSFLSAGVTNTGELFF
TRBV5-5	.	TRBD2	TRBJ2-7	TGTGCCAGCAGCTTTTCTAGCGGCTCCTACGAGCAGTACTTC	CASSFSSGSYEQYF
TRBV6-5	.	.	TRBJ2-1	TGTGCCAGCAGACCGGGTCCCGGCAATGAGCAGTTCTTC	CASRPGPGNEQFF
TRBV10-3	once	.	TRBJ1-6	TGTGCCATCAGTGTGGGGGAGGATTCACCCCTCCACTTT	CAISVGEDSPLHF
TRBV19	.	TRBD1	TRBJ1-5	TGTGCCAGTAGTATCGCAGGGGGCAGCAATCAGCCCCAGCATTTT	CASSIAGGSNQPQHF
TRBV28	.	.	TRBJ1-1	TGTGCCAGCAGTTACCCCCTCCAGGGGAACACTGAAGCTTTCTTT	CASSYPLQGNTEAFF
TRBV11-3	.	.	TRBJ2-5	TGTGCCAGCAGCTTAGCTACGGGCCGGGGGGAGACCCAGTACTTC	CASSLATGRGETQYF
TRBV27	once	TRBD2	TRBJ2-5	TGTGCCAGCAGTTCCCGCCTGGGAGGGTTGGGAGAGACCCAGTACTTC	CASSSRLGGLGETQYF
TRBV19	.	.	TRBJ2-5	TGTGCCAGTAGCACCCCAAGGAGCGGAGAGACCCAGTACTTC	CASSTPRSGETQYF
TRBV6-1	.	.	TRBJ2-7	TGTGCCAGCAGTGAAGGGGGCCCGGGGGACGAGCAGTACTTC	CASSEGGPGDEQYF
TRBV7-6	.	TRBD1	TRBJ2-7	TGTGCCAGCAGCTTAGTTACAGGGGGCTCCTACGAGCAGTACTTC	CASSLVTGGSYEQYF
TRBV5-5	.	.	TRBJ2-3	TGTGCCAGCAGCTTTCACGTCCAGAAAACAGATACGCAGTATTTT	CASSFHVQKTDTQYF